One and the same sample provided the 18 T cell receptor beta chains below, sequenced in a study of CD8 T cells in ankylosing spondylitis. TCRdb passed the 5' RACE reads through MiXCR, listing each CDR3 protein once. The table lists some 140,000 distinct CDR3 sequences, 7.3% of them singletons. The sequenced material came from blood, either unsorted or a sorted T cell fraction (not recorded which). The receptors come from a female donor with ankylosing spondylitis or in good health (not recorded which).

Many counts were recorded for this clonotype. The genes are TRBV29-1 and TRBJ2-5; TRBD1 might be the D (6 bases). Trimming left V 4 bases short and J 0 bases short, with 12 bases between. CDR1 is SQVTM and CDR2 is ANQGSEA in the germline V gene. CDR3 length: 14 amino acids. DNA for the CDR3: TGCAGCGTTGTCTTCAGGGGCTACCAAGAGACCCAGTACTTC. Protein: CSVVFRGYQETQYF. Full variable domain (missing parts from reference TRBV29-1 and TRBJ2-5): SAVISQKPSRDICQRGTSLTIQCQVDSQVTMMFWYRQQPGQSLTLIATANQGSEATYESGFVIDKFPISRPNLTFSTLTVSNMSPEDSSIYLCSVVFRGYQETQYFGPGTRLLVL.

This clonotype was seen more than once but under ten times. The rearrangement links TRBV20-1 to TRBJ2-2; 10 bases line up with TRBD2. J lost 5 bases, V lost 3 bases, and 9 bases had no gene match. This CDR3 spans 16 amino acids. Germline CDR1 and CDR2: DFQATT and SNEGSKA (reference sequence). Here the CDR3 reads CSASGSGGAGTGELFF. The DNA for the CDR3 is TGCAGTGCTAGTGGAAGCGGGGGGGCGGGTACCGGGGAGCTGTTTTTT.

This clonotype was seen a few times. The rearrangement links TRBV6-2 or TRBV6-3 to TRBJ2-1, with D unclear. This CDR3 region has 12 residues. Germline V CDR1 and CDR2: MNHEY, SVGEGT. Trimming left V 6 bases short and J 12 bases short, with 15 bases between. The CDR3 DNA reads as TGTGCCAGCAGACTCGTCACCACCGGGCAGTTCTTC. This gives the protein CASRLVTTGQFF.

This clonotype was seen repeatedly, ten times or more. This CDR3 reads CASSLPADYGYTF. CDR3 nucleotide sequence: TGTGCCAGCAGCTTACCAGCGGACTATGGCTACACCTTC. The V gene is TRBV7-2, the J gene TRBJ1-2; D is unclear. The germline gives CDR1 SGHTA, CDR2 FQGNSA. The CDR3 is made up of 13 amino acids. Trimming took off 2 bases at V and 3 bases at J, with 7 bases between the two ends.

This clonotype was detected only a few times. J is TRBJ2-7 and V is TRBV20-1, with D perhaps assigned TRBD1 or TRBD2 (5 bases each). V lost 5 bases, J lost 5 bases, and 25 bases lay in between. Germline-derived CDR1 and CDR2 are DFQATT and SNEGSKA (reference sequence). The CDR3 spans 16 residues. CDR3 amino acids: CSAVILGQGDWHEQYF. CDR3 DNA: TGCAGTGCTGTAATTCTGGGGCAGGGAGATTGGCACGAGCAGTACTTC.

In its sample, this clonotype was seen many times. This sequence joins TRBV29-1 and TRBJ1-1; D not certain. Germline V gives CDR1 SQVTM, CDR2 ANQGSEA. Between the trimmed V and J ends, which lost 2 bases and 5 bases, there was a span of 9 bases. This CDR3 is 12 amino acids long. DNA of the CDR3: TGCAGCGTTGAATATCCGGGGACTGAAGCTTTCTTT. This codes for CSVEYPGTEAFF.

This clonotype was observed at least ten times. The rearrangement uses TRBV29-1 and TRBJ2-7; D gene uncertain. V lost 4 bases and J 2 bases, leaving 9 bases between the germline ends. Germline CDR1 reads SQVTM; CDR2 reads ANQGSEA. The CDR3 consists of 12 residues. CDR3 in DNA: TGCAGCGTTGTTGGGTACACCTACGAGCAGTACTTC. Protein sequence: CSVVGYTYEQYF.

This clonotype was recorded at least ten times. The chain joins TRBV5-1 to TRBJ1-3; no reliable D call. CDR1 is SGHRS and CDR2 is YFSETQ in the germline V gene. The V end lost 2 bases, the J end lost 2 bases, and 17 bases lay between the germline ends. The CDR3 runs 17 residues. This CDR3 reads CASSLSPRTLAGNTIYF. Written as DNA, the CDR3 is TGCGCCAGCAGCTTAAGCCCTCGTACGTTAGCTGGAAACACCATATATTTT.

This chain joins TRBV9 and TRBJ1-2; a weak D match, TRBD1 (6 bases). CDR1 is SGDLS, CDR2 YYNGEE, per germline. Trimming left V 0 bases short and J 6 bases short, with 18 bases between. The CDR3 loop spans 16 amino acids. CDR3 in amino acids: CASSVEPEGHGNGYTF. The CDR3 DNA reads as TGTGCCAGCAGCGTAGAACCAGAGGGACATGGGAATGGCTACACCTTC.

Ten or more counts support this clonotype. The CDR3 DNA sequence: TGTGCCAGCAGCCCCCGACGGATGTGGGGCGGCTACACCTTC. Residues: CASSPRRMWGGYTF. V is TRBV12-3 or TRBV12-4 and J is TRBJ1-2, with D perhaps TRBD1 (5 bases). This CDR3 comprises 14 residues. V gave up 6 bases and J gave up 8 bases, with 19 bases separating them.

This clonotype was seen ten or more times. This sequence joins TRBV4-1 and TRBJ1-4; 9 bases align to TRBD1. Germline loops: CDR1 MGHRA, CDR2 YSYEKL. V lost 4 bases to trimming and J lost 1 base; unmatched junction nucleotides: 10. The CDR3 totals 18 residues. CDR3 sequence reads: CASSLTGGSRLTNEKLFF. The CDR3 DNA reads as TGCGCCAGCAGCCTTACAGGGGGCTCGAGGCTAACTAATGAAAAACTGTTTTTT.

This clonotype was counted at least ten times. The chain joins TRBV20-1 to TRBJ2-7; 12 bases fit TRBD2. Germline CDR1 is DFQATT and CDR2 is SNEGSKA (reference sequence). The V gene end was trimmed by 1 base and the J gene end by 2 bases; junction bases not matched to a gene: 0. This CDR3 region has 14 residues. CDR3 in DNA: TGCAGTGCTAGAGGACTAGCGGGGGCCTACGAGCAGTACTTC. Translation: CSARGLAGAYEQYF.

This clonotype was seen ten or more times. The chain links TRBV12-3 or TRBV12-4 to TRBJ2-7; D is unclear. The CDR3 length is 13 residues. The V end lost 3 bases, the J end lost 2 bases, and 8 bases lay between the germline ends. In nucleotides, the CDR3 is TGTGCCAGCAGTTTCACACATACCTACGAGCAGTACTTC. As protein: CASSFTHTYEQYF.

This clonotype was seen ten or more times. The chain links TRBV4-2 to TRBJ2-2; perhaps D is TRBD1 or TRBD2 (5 bases each). The length of the CDR3 is 15 residues. V shed 1 base and J shed 3 bases, with 9 bases lying between them. Per the germline V gene, CDR1 is LGHNA and CDR2 is YNFKEQ. This CDR3 reads CASSQAGPDTGELFF. As DNA, the CDR3 is TGTGCCAGCAGCCAAGCGGGGCCAGACACCGGGGAGCTGTTTTTT.

This clonotype was detected many times. The V and J genes are TRBV20-1 and TRBJ1-2; D unclear. The CDR3 sequence is 13 residues long. Trimming took 3 bases from V and 1 from J, leaving 9 bases between them. Germline V CDR1 and CDR2: DFQATT, SNEGSKA (reference sequence). The CDR3 reads CSASNSHNYGYTF. CDR3 bases: TGCAGTGCTAGTAACAGCCATAACTATGGCTACACCTTC.

This clonotype was seen at least ten times. The CDR3 DNA reads TGCAGTGCGCGGACTGATTTGAACACTGAAGCTTTCTTT. Its translation: CSARTDLNTEAFF. The rearrangement links TRBV20-1 to TRBJ1-1; D call uncertain. Germline V gives CDR1 DFQATT, CDR2 SNEGSKA (reference sequence). V shed 6 bases and J shed 0 bases, with 11 bases lying between them. CDR3 length: 13 amino acids.

The table lists this clonotype with a few counts. The rearrangement links TRBV3-1 to TRBJ1-1; 8 bases are shared with TRBD1. Germline V gives CDR1 LGHDT, CDR2 YNNKEL (reference sequence). Trimming at V came to 4 bases and at J to 3 bases, leaving 4 bases not matched to a gene. This CDR3 has 14 residues. The CDR3 DNA sequence: TGTGCCAGCAGCCTGACAGGGGCGGACACTGAAGCTTTCTTT. Amino acids: CASSLTGADTEAFF. Supplemented by reference TRBV3-1 and TRBJ1-1, the full variable domain reads DTAVSQTPKYLVTQMGNDKSIKCEQNLGHDTMYWYKQDSKKFLKIMFSYNNKELIINETVPNRFSPKSPDKAHLNLHINSLELGDSAVYFCASSLTGADTEAFFGQGTRLTVV.

This clonotype was observed many times. The chain has TRBV5-1 and TRBJ1-5; weak D call: TRBD1 (5 bases). Germline V lookup: CDR1 SGHRS, CDR2 YFSETQ. This CDR3 region has 15 residues. The V end lost 0 bases, the J end lost 4 bases, and 11 bases lay between the germline ends. CDR3 sequence reads: CASSLGGPSNQPQHF. The DNA for the CDR3 is TGCGCCAGCAGCTTGGGGGGCCCCTCTAATCAGCCCCAGCATTTT.